These 9 T cell receptor beta chains came from one sample sequenced in a study of regulatory T cells in long-lasting Graves disease (dated by TCRdb to about 2021). The time point label corresponds to: newly diagnosed GD, antithyroid drugs for less than 3 months. For both TCR sequencing and RNA sequencing, RNA was extracted from PBMCs in TRIzol. Library preparation was by multiplex PCR. TCRdb lists the instrument as Illumina HiSeq 4000. CDR3 regions were amplified by Arm-PCR with iRepertoire HTBI primers to construct TCR beta libraries. TCRdb reprocessing: public reads trimmed at Q25 with fastp, clones called with MiXCR, in-frame beta chains kept. Each entry merges the rows of one CDR3 protein and shows their most common DNA and genes. The sample table contains roughly 440,000 distinct CDR3 sequences; only one count was recorded for around 17% of them. 20% to 25% of the sample lies in the top ten. These data also featured in a second study, about T cells in Graves' hyperthyroidism and ophthalmopathy.

The sample here was peripheral blood mononuclear cells (PBMCs), taken at new diagnosis, from a patient treated with antithyroid drugs. The receptors derive from a woman aged 18-35 years with Graves disease. Donor details come from another sample of the same person, matched by shared clones.

This clonotype showed up just a few times. The chain links TRBV7-2 to TRBJ2-3; 8 nucleotides line up with TRBD2. This CDR3 spans 20 amino acids. CDR1 is SGHTA, CDR2 FQGNSA, per germline. With V trimmed by 0 bases and J by 0 bases, 14 bases remained unmatched. The CDR3 spells CASSLAELSLAGISTDTQYF. CDR3 bases: TGTGCCAGCAGCTTAGCCGAGTTGAGTCTAGCGGGCATTAGCACAGATACGCAGTATTTT.

This chain connects TRBV15 to TRBJ1-4; D might be TRBD1 (5 bases). V gave up 5 bases and J gave up 8 bases, with 15 bases separating them. The CDR3 consists of 14 residues. Germline assignment: CDR1 LNHNV and CDR2 YYDKDF (reference sequence). CDR3 loop: CATSGRGLVEKLFF. The CDR3 bases are TGTGCCACCAGCGGAAGGGGACTAGTGGAAAAACTGTTTTTT.

This clonotype was found a few times. V is TRBV15 and J is TRBJ2-3; TRBD2 matches 8 bases. V was pared by 0 bases and J by 3 bases, with 11 bases of the junction left unmatched. The CDR3 runs 18 residues. Germline V gene lookup returns CDR1 LNHNV and CDR2 YYDKDF (reference sequence). CDR3 sequence reads: CATSRDLSGRLGTDTQYF. The CDR3 region has the DNA TGTGCCACCAGCAGAGATCTAAGCGGGAGATTAGGAACAGATACGCAGTATTTT.

This clonotype has more than one count but fewer than ten. The J gene is TRBJ2-1, the V gene TRBV11-3; D unclear. CDR1 is SGHNT and CDR2 is YENEEA in the germline V gene. V lost 3 bases and J lost 0, with 9 bases in between. The length of the CDR3 is 15 residues. The CDR3 loop reads CASSFGPPSYNEQFF. In nucleotides, the CDR3 is TGTGCCAGCAGCTTTGGCCCACCCTCCTACAATGAGCAGTTCTTC.

The gene calls are TRBV5-1 and TRBJ1-1, with a possible D match to TRBD1 (6 bases). CDR1 SGHRS and CDR2 YFSETQ come from the germline V gene. This CDR3 has 13 residues. V lost 6 bases and J 5 bases, leaving 14 bases between the germline ends. This chain's CDR3 is CASKLQGRTEAFF. DNA of the CDR3: TGCGCCAGCAAATTACAGGGTAGAACTGAAGCTTTCTTT.

At least ten counts were recorded for this clonotype. This rearrangement joins TRBV2 to TRBJ2-5; the D gene could be TRBD1 or TRBD2 (6 bases each). From germline, CDR1 is SNHLY and CDR2 FYNNEI. Trimming left V 7 bases short and J 6 bases short, with 18 bases between. The CDR3 loop spans 14 amino acids. CDR3: CASIQDGGTKTQYF. The CDR3 DNA sequence: TGTGCCAGCATCCAGGACGGCGGGACAAAGACCCAGTACTTC.

This clonotype showed up many times. This chain uses TRBV2 with TRBJ1-4, with 10 bases that match TRBD1. The junction had 5 bases not matched to a gene; V was cut back by 6 bases and J by 10 bases. The CDR3 spans 13 residues. Germline V gene sequence: CDR1 SNHLY, CDR2 FYNNEI. CDR3 coding DNA: TGTGCCAGCAGAGGACAGGGGGTAGGAAAACTGTTTTTT. Translation gives CASRGQGVGKLFF.

This clonotype was found many times. This rearrangement joins TRBV3-1 to TRBJ2-1; TRBD1 aligns across 12 bases. This CDR3 region has 15 residues. Germline V gives CDR1 LGHDT, CDR2 YNNKEL (reference sequence). V shed 4 bases, J shed 9 bases, and the junction held 7 bases outside the gene matches. CDR3 loop: CASSPRDRGRGEQFF. CDR3 DNA: TGTGCCAGCAGCCCGCGGGACAGGGGGCGAGGTGAGCAGTTCTTC.

This clonotype was counted ten times or more. J is TRBJ1-2 and V is TRBV18, with 12 bases aligning to TRBD1. There are 15 residues in the CDR3. V lost 0 bases, J lost 6 bases, and 2 bases stayed unmatched. The germline V gene encodes CDR1 KGHSH and CDR2 LQKENI. CDR3 protein: CASSPPGQGAHGYTF. In DNA, the CDR3 is TGTGCCAGCTCACCACCGGGACAGGGGGCGCATGGCTACACCTTC.